This entry concerns a single TCR beta chain. At one boundary the junction diverges from the germline segment, which might be a read error. CDR3 size: 12 residues. CDR1 is MDHEN, CDR2 SYDVKM, per germline. The sample comes from a study of shared clonotypes between healthy human individuals. Terminally differentiated effector memory CD45RA+ cells were excluded from the naive CD8 cells, which were CD45RO-negative and positively selected for CCR7. Clones were sequenced by immunoSEQ multiplex PCR, and TCRdb holds only the in-frame ones, with some missing. Here the sample spans about 580,000 clones, nearly 98% being singletons.

The TCR comes from a man younger than 40 in good health. What was sequenced was naive CD8+ T cells sorted from blood. The V gene is TRBV28, the J gene TRBJ1-1, with a possible D match to TRBD1 (6 bases). The CDR3 DNA is TGTGCCAGCAGTTTTTTCCAGGGGCCAAGAACCTTT. Encoded protein: CASSFFQGPRTF.